Below are 3 T cell receptor beta chains sequenced from a single sample in a study of PD-1 blockade in classical Hodgkin lymphoma. Assay used: immunoSEQ multiplex PCR; TCRdb lists only in-frame clones, some missing. The profile shows roughly 50,000 clones, 65% to 85% of them singletons. Relapse after autologous stem cell transplantation occurred in every patient, and brentuximab vedotin exposure varied. This sample comprised peripheral blood mononuclear cells (PBMCs), obtained at baseline. These receptors originate from a human donor with classical Hodgkin lymphoma.

This chain joins TRBV11-3 and TRBJ2-1, with 10 bases lining up with TRBD1. V shed 5 bases, J shed 5 bases, and the junction held 6 bases outside the gene matches. The CDR3 contains 15 residues. Germline CDR1 SGHNT, CDR2 YENEEA. CDR3 DNA: TGTGCCAGCAGCGCCCGGACAGGGGGTCACAATGAGCAGTTCTTC. Protein sequence: CASSARTGGHNEQFF.

V and J are TRBV10-3 and TRBJ2-4, with 7 bases aligning to TRBD1. The V gene's germline CDR1 is ENHRY and CDR2 SYGVKD. With 8 bases clipped from V and 1 base from J, the junction kept 8 bases outside the gene matches. The CDR3 is 15 residues long. CDR3 coding DNA: TGTGCCATCGGGGACAGAGGCCTTGCCAAAAACATTCAGTACTTC. Translating gives CAIGDRGLAKNIQYF.

V and J are TRBV7-6 and TRBJ2-1, with a weak D call TRBD1 (5 bases). Trimming stripped 5 bases from V and 8 bases from J, with 16 bases between. The CDR3 sequence is 14 residues long. Germline CDR1 SGHVS, CDR2 FNYEAQ. DNA of the CDR3: TGTGCCAGCAGCCCAAATTTTCAGGGATATGAGCAGTTCTTC. Its protein product is CASSPNFQGYEQFF.